This TCR beta chain comes out of a study of T-cell memory formation after mild COVID-19. TCRdb redid the calling of the 5' RACE reads with MiXCR, one entry per CDR3 protein. There are under 450,000 distinct CDR3 sequences in the sample; more than 20% occur only once, and about 12% lies in the top ten. The junction had 3 bases not matched to a gene; V was cut back by 0 bases and J by 6 bases. This CDR3 has 14 amino acids. CDR1 LNHNV and CDR2 YYDKDF come from the germline V gene (reference sequence). This TCR was recovered from an adult woman who had mild COVID-19 (a few samples of this study predate the infection). Cell type and time point are not known. Material for sequencing was PBMCs or a T cell subset sorted from them (not recorded which). The chain has TRBV15 and TRBJ1-2; 8 nucleotides line up with TRBD1. The CDR3 DNA reads as TGTGCCACCAGCAGAGAAGGACAGGGCGATGGCTACACCTTC. Translating gives CATSREGQGDGYTF.